This T cell receptor (beta chain) was found in a study of cytomegalovirus exposure and HLA in healthy donors. Whereas donors were nominally healthy upon sampling, unrecorded immune exposures were probable. Study-wide points: Sequence variants that were highly shared formed a cluster that was likely a sequencing artifact.

Note on this clone: Its specificity is not known.

The primer mix had 60 Vbeta and 13 Jbeta primers. Repertoires were generated with immunoSEQ multiplex PCR, while TCRdb's copy carries only in-frame clones and drops some. The data show fewer than 130,000 clones, with roughly 80% seen just once and roughly 5.6% held by the top ten. The origin of this receptor is a female donor in good health and CMV-seropositive. Source material: PBMCs.

As DNA, the CDR3 is TGTGCCAGCAGTGAATTTCGGGGAGGCAATCAGCCCCAGCATTTT. Translation: CASSEFRGGNQPQHF. The rearrangement uses TRBV2 and TRBJ1-5; D remains unclear. The germline V and J ends were trimmed by 2 bases and 2 bases, with 10 bases remaining between them. Looked up from germline, CDR1 is SNHLY and CDR2 is FYNNEI. The CDR3 runs 15 residues.